Sequencing of this TCR beta chain was carried out in a study of CXCR3-negative and CXCR3-positive naive CD8 T cells. Overall study context: Every library held about 1.5 +/- 0.3 million TRB reads, and the total came to around 140 million.

The libraries of TRB cDNA were constructed through 5' RACE using UMI labels. TCRdb reanalyzed the 5' RACE reads, giving one entry per CDR3 protein sequence and no DNA. This table lists approximately 100,000 distinct CDR3 sequences. As for this clonotype: The antigen is unknown.

Study-level points and caveats: Fresh PBMCs went into most assays, and CXCR3 expression partly declined after cryopreservation. Naive cells that were CXCR3-negative or CXCR3-positive used TRBV-TRBJ genes alike, while memory cells diverged.

Naive CD8+ T cells were CD45RO-CCR7+CD27+CD95-. Germline V gene sequence: CDR1 SGHNT, CDR2 YENEEA. The CDR3 loop spans 13 amino acids. The sequenced sample was naive CXCR3- CD8+ T cells from blood. Subset described: CD45RO-CCR7+CD27+CD95- naive CD8+ T cells lacking CXCR3 (TNR3-). The V gene is TRBV11-3, the J gene TRBJ1-1; TCRdb's D call, TRBD1, is unchecked because there is no DNA. This sequence originates from a human donor in good health. Some clones in this sample may be carry-over from other donors' samples. The CDR3: CASTSYPDTEAFF.